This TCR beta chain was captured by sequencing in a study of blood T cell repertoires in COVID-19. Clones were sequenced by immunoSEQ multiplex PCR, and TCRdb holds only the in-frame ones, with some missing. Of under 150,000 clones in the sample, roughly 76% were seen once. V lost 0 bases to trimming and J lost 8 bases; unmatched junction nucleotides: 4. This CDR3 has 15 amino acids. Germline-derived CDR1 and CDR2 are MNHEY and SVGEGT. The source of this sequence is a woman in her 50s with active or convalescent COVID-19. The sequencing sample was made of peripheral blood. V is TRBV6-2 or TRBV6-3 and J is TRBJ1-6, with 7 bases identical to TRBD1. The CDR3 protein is CASSYSGTGDSPLHF. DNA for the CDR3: TGTGCCAGCAGTTACTCCGGTACAGGGGATTCACCCCTCCACTTT.